Reported below is one T cell receptor (beta chain). Its antigen has not been determined. The read gets to within 3 residues of the CDR3 end, and the germline J gene fills in the rest. This sample is part of a study of Tregs in tolerant kidney transplant recipients (dated by TCRdb to about 2019). About the full investigation: TCRbeta sequencing was used in the study to identify donor-specific regulatory T cells before combined kidney and bone marrow transplantation, and the identified cells were then tracked after transplant.

Overall study results and their limits: The study was constrained by small patient numbers, and validation of the findings is required in larger populations and under other immunosuppression protocols. Biological reproducibility was not directly addressed, though technical replication error appeared minimal. Expanding Tregs with activated donor B cells appeared to identify the most biologically relevant and donor-specific TCRbeta repertoire. For some patients, the PCR primers changed as time went on, which meant samples from those patients could not be compared with one another at the nucleotide level. Donor-specific Treg expansion exceeded global Treg expansion in tolerant patients, suggesting antigen-driven rather than nonspecific expansion.

What this sample's time point label stands for: 6 months after combined kidney and bone marrow transplant. The transplants used related donors with nonmyeloablative bone marrow transplantation, and mixed chimerism in the human trials was transient. Unstimulated Tregs (CD4+CD25+CD127-), CD4+ non-Tregs (CD4+CD25-), CD4 and CD8 cells were FACS-sorted from thawed PBMCs. The patients were a few recipients of combined kidney and bone marrow transplants from the ITN036ST trial, and samples were available only from these trial subjects. Healthy control blood was processed to PBMCs by Ficoll density gradient and cryopreserved, and patient PBMCs were collected before and after transplant. CDR1 and CDR2 are drawn from the germline V gene (reference sequence): DFQATT, SNEGSKA. V is cut back by 1 base and J by 2 bases, with 12 bases in the junction unmatched. The CDR3 has 18 amino acids, counting the end cysteine and phenylalanine. The CDR3 was read in part: 45 bases, with the frame set at base 1.

Genomic DNA was extracted from sorted cells with the QIAGEN DNeasy Blood and Tissue Kit for TCRbeta CDR3 sequencing. High-throughput TCRbeta CDR3 sequencing, which included PCR amplification with bias correction and internal controls, was done commercially through immunoSEQ. As for the original processing: Unique productive TCRbeta sequences were defined by CDR3 nucleotide sequence when primers matched and otherwise by CDR3 amino acid sequence together with Vbeta and Jbeta genes. To correct sorting error, sequences shared between sorted populations at a frequency ratio of 2:1 or less were removed; the rest were assigned to the higher population. Donor-reactive sequences were defined as at least 5-fold expanded in CFSE-low cells versus unstimulated cells, with frequency of at least 0.01% in CFSE-low cells. Jensen-Shannon divergence, calculated on the top 100 TCRbeta sequences ranked by frequency, was used to quantify repertoire divergence. When a sample had multiple sequencing runs, each run was corrected for sorting error separately and the runs were then pooled. Entries here come from immuneACCESS through TCRdb and include only in-frame sequences with V and J called. Some clones fail to appear in such tables; in the studies checked, an unresolved V gene covers under half of the shortfall, and the cause of the remainder is unknown. V and J calls plus clone size are reproduced from that table; the DNA served to infer D and trimming. This sample's table has entries for some 14,000 clones. The ten largest clones capture 27% of the sample.

The input for sequencing was CD8+ T cells from blood (PBMCs), taken 6 months after the transplant. The origin of this receptor is a human patient who received a combined kidney and bone marrow transplant. After a transplant, some of the T cells may come from the graft donor. The sequence joins TRBV20-1 to TRBJ2-3, and 10 junction bases match TRBD2. The DNA read from the CDR3 is TGCAGTGCTAGAGGAGCGGGAGGGCATACCCCATTCACAGATACG. It specifies CSARGAGGHTPFTDT. The whole CDR3 is CSARGAGGHTPFTDTQYF.